The clone carrying this TCR beta chain has more than one count but fewer than ten. Its antigen is currently unknown. In the source study's methods: TCRs per sample had a median of approximately 100,000 and ranged from about 23,224 to 700,000. TCRdb independently ran MiXCR on the RACE reads; one entry per CDR3 protein. TCRdb, rather than the study authors, made the V and J calls. The repertoire holds 90,000 or so distinct CDR3 sequences, 8.5% seen once, with around 2.6% in the top ten. The sample comes from a study of human T cells and chemical hapten exposure. General study findings and limits: Donors' alopecia may make their immune response differ from healthy people's.

This sample's time point: pre-sensitization, week 0. Treatment given: therapeutic diphenylcyclopropenone sensitization with weekly scalp DPC. The receptor was isolated from a man aged 40-49 years with alopecia areata. Some clones in this sample may be carry-over from other donors' samples. The material was whole blood, obtained in connection with sensitization to the hapten diphenylcyclopropenone (DPC).

The CDR3 DNA is TGTGCCAGCAGTTTTCTCTGGACAGGGAGCGGCTACACCTTC. This translates into CASSFLWTGSGYTF. V gene TRBV12-3 or TRBV12-4 combines with J gene TRBJ1-2; 8 bases line up with TRBD1. V lost 3 bases, J lost 8 bases, and 8 bases stayed unmatched. The CDR3 is made up of 14 amino acids.